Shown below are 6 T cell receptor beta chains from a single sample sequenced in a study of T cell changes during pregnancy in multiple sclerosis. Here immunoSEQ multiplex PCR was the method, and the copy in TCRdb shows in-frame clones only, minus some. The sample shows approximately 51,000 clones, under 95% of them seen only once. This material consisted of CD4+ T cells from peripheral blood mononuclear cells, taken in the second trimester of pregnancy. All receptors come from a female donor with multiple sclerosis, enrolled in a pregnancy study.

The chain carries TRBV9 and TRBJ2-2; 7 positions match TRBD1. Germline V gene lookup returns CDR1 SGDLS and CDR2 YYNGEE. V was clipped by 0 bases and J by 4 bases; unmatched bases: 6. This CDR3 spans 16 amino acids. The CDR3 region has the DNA TGTGCCAGCAGCGTAGCTTTTAACAGGGGCACCGGGGAGCTGTTTTTT. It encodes CASSVAFNRGTGELFF. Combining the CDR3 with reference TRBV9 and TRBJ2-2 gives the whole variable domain DSGVTQTPKHLITATGQRVTLRCSPRSGDLSVYWYQQSLDQGLQFLIQYYNGEERAKGNILERFSAQQFPDLHSELNLSSLELGDSALYFCASSVAFNRGTGELFFGEGSRLTVL.

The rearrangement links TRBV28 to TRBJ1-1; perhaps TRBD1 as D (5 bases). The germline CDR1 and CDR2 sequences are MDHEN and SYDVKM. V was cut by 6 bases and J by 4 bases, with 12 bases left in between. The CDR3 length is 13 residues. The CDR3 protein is CASSPDSTTEAFF. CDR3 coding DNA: TGTGCCAGCAGCCCTGACAGTACCACTGAAGCTTTCTTT.

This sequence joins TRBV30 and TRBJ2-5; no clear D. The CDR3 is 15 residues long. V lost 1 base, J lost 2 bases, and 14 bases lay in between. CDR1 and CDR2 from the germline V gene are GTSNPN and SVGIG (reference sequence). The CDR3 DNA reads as TGTGCCTGGAGTGGTACTGGGCTGATACAAGAGACCCAGTACTTC. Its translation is CAWSGTGLIQETQYF.

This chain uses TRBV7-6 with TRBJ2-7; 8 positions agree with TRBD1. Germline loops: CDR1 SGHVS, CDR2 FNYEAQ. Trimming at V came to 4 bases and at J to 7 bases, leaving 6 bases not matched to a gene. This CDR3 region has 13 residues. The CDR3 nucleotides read TGTGCCAGCAGCTCGGGGACAGGAGGGGAGCAGTACTTC. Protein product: CASSSGTGGEQYF.

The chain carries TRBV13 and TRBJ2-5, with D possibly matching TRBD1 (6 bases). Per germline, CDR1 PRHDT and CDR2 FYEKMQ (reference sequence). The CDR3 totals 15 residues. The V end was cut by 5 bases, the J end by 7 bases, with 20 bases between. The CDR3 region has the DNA TGTGCCAGCAGCCCCTCGGTTAGGGGGAGTGGGACCCAGTACTTC. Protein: CASSPSVRGSGTQYF.

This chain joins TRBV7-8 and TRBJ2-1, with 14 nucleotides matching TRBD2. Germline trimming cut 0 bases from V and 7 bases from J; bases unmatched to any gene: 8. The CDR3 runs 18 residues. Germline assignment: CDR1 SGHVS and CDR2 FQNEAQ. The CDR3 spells CASSLAKIRLAGGNEQFF. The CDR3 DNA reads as TGTGCCAGCAGCTTAGCGAAGATCCGACTAGCGGGGGGGAATGAGCAGTTCTTC. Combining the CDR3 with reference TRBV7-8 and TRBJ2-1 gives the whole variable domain GAGVSQSPRYKVAKRGQDVALRCDPISGHVSLFWYQQALGQGPEFLTYFQNEAQLDKSGLPSDRFFAERPEGSVSTLKIQRTQQEDSAVYLCASSLAKIRLAGGNEQFFGPGTRLTVL.